This entry lists 8 T cell receptor beta chains sequenced from one sample in a study of T cells after yellow fever vaccination. TCRdb fed the 5' RACE reads into MiXCR, producing one record per CDR3 protein. The data show under 150,000 distinct CDR3 sequences, more than 6% seen once. The material sequenced was CD4+ T cells sorted from PBMCs, taken 5 days after the yellow fever booster vaccination. These receptors were obtained from a man in his thirties or forties who received the YFV17D yellow fever vaccine.

This clonotype has ten or more counts. This sequence joins TRBV7-2 and TRBJ2-7; D is ambiguous. V was shortened by 6 bases and J by 1 base, with 10 bases between the two germline ends. The germline V gene encodes CDR1 SGHTA and CDR2 FQGNSA. This CDR3 is built from 13 residues. The DNA for the CDR3 is TGTGCCAGCAGTCGGGCTAGGTCCTACGAGCAGTACTTC. Its protein product is CASSRARSYEQYF.

This clonotype was observed many times. This rearrangement joins TRBV7-2 to TRBJ2-1, with 9 bases matching TRBD2. Germline V gene data show CDR1 as SGHTA and CDR2 as FQGNSA. The trim removed 5 bases at V and 6 bases at J, leaving 5 bases unmatched. The CDR3 spans 14 residues. CDR3: CASSAGLAFNEQFF. CDR3 in DNA: TGTGCCAGCAGCGCAGGACTAGCGTTCAATGAGCAGTTCTTC.

This clonotype was observed many times. CDR3 amino acids: CASSWPNTEAFF. CDR3 DNA sequence: TGTGCCAGCAGCTGGCCGAACACTGAAGCTTTCTTT. The V and J genes are TRBV7-2 and TRBJ1-1; no clear D gene. The CDR3 extends over 12 amino acids. Deletions cut 4 bases from V and 1 base from J, with 4 bases between. Germline-derived CDR1 and CDR2 are SGHTA and FQGNSA.

This clonotype was detected a few times. CDR3 nucleotide sequence: TGTGCCAGCAGTTTTGGGGTTAAGGTTCAGCCCCAGCATTTT. Its protein is CASSFGVKVQPQHF. The chain couples TRBV28 to TRBJ1-5; D is unresolved. The CDR3 sequence is 14 residues long. The V gene's germline CDR1 is MDHEN and CDR2 SYDVKM. Trimming cost V 3 bases and J 6 bases, with 12 bases left between them.

This clonotype was seen ten or more times. This chain joins TRBV20-1 and TRBJ2-6; D may be TRBD2 (5 bases). The V gene lost 6 bases and the J gene lost 2 bases, with 11 bases spanning the gap. The V gene's germline CDR1 is DFQATT and CDR2 SNEGSKA (reference sequence). The CDR3 length is 14 residues. CDR3 protein: CSALRAPGANVLTF. CDR3 bases: TGCAGTGCCCTGAGGGCTCCTGGGGCCAACGTCCTGACTTTC.

This clonotype was picked up many times. The chain has TRBV20-1 and TRBJ2-3, with 8 positions matching TRBD2. In germline, CDR1 is DFQATT, CDR2 SNEGSKA (reference sequence). V dropped 6 bases and J dropped 8; count of bases not matched to a gene: 10. The CDR3 extends over 13 amino acids. In DNA form, the CDR3 reads TGCAGTGCCCCTCTAGCGGGTGGGGTTACGCAGTATTTT. It codes for CSAPLAGGVTQYF.

The chain recombines TRBV5-5 with TRBJ1-3; TRBD1 aligns across 7 bases. J lost 3 bases, V lost 4 bases, and 13 bases had no gene match. The CDR3 consists of 17 residues. The germline V gene has CDR1 SGHKS and CDR2 YYEKEE (reference sequence). The CDR3 is CASSPFPTRQGGNTIYF. CDR3 nucleotides: TGTGCCAGCAGCCCATTTCCGACCAGACAGGGTGGAAACACCATATATTTT.

This clonotype was observed at least ten times. The J gene is TRBJ2-7, the V gene TRBV27, with 7 bases fitting TRBD2. The CDR3 spans 17 residues. Per the germline V gene, CDR1 is MNHEY and CDR2 is SMNVEV (reference sequence). Unmatched junction bases numbered 19, after V lost 6 bases and J lost 5 bases. The CDR3 region has the DNA TGTGCCAGCAGGCAACAATTAAGGTCCGGCGGGAGTCACGAGCAGTACTTC. Translated: CASRQQLRSGGSHEQYF.